This TCR beta chain is from a study of CD8+CD57+ T cells in acquired aplastic anemia. In the study overall: Quantities of DNA derived from sorted CD4+ and CD8+ cells averaged roughly 3 ug.

Those patients picked for sequencing had displayed CD8+CD57+ cell expansion on flow cytometry. Patients, without exception, had severe acquired aplastic anemia. This clonotype was detected many times. The germline V gene encodes CDR1 MNHEY and CDR2 SMNVEV (reference sequence). With V trimmed by 8 bases and J by 5 bases, 12 bases remained unmatched. The CDR3 spans 14 residues. Template material for TCR beta VDJ and CDR3 profiling consisted of genomic DNA. TCRdb reanalysed the reads using MiXCR and keeps one entry per CDR3 protein. This table holds about 240,000 distinct CDR3 sequences, about 44% found once.

Sequencing used sorted CD4+, CD8+, or CD8+CD57+ T cells (not recorded which) from PBMCs. The sequence came from a human donor with aplastic anemia. The rearrangement links TRBV27 to TRBJ2-7; 7 positions match TRBD2. CDR3: CASATGGALDEQYF. The CDR3 DNA is TGTGCCAGCGCGACGGGAGGTGCTCTCGACGAGCAGTACTTC.